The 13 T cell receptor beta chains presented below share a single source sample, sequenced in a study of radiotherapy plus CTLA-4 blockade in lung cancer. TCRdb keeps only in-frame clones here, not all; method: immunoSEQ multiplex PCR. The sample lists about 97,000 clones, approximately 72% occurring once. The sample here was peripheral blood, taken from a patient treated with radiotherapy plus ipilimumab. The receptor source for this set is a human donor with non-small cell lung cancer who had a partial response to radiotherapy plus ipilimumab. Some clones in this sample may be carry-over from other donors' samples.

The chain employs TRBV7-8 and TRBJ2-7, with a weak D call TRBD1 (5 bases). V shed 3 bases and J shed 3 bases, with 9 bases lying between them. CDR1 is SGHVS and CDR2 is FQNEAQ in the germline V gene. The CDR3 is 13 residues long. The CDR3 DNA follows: TGTGCCAGCAGCTTGGGGCCCGGCTACGAGCAGTACTTC. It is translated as CASSLGPGYEQYF.

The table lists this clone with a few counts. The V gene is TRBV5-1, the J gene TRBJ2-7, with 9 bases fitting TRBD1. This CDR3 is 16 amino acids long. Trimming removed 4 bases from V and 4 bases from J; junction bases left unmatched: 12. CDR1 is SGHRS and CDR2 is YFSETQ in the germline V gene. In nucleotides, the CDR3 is TGCGCCAGCAGCATTCGACAGGGGGAAAAGGGTTACGAGCAGTACTTC. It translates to CASSIRQGEKGYEQYF. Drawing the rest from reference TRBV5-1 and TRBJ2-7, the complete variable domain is KAGVTQTPRYLIKTRGQQVTLSCSPISGHRSVSWYQQTPGQGLQFLFEYFSETQRNKGNFPGRFSGRQFSNSRSEMNVSTLELGDSALYLCASSIRQGEKGYEQYFGPGTRLTVT.

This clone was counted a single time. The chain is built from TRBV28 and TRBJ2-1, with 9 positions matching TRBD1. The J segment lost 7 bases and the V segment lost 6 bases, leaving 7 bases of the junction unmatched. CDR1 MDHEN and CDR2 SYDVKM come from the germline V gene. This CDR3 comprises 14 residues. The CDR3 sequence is CASSPGQGWNEQFF. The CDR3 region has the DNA TGTGCCAGCAGCCCGGGACAGGGATGGAATGAGCAGTTCTTC.

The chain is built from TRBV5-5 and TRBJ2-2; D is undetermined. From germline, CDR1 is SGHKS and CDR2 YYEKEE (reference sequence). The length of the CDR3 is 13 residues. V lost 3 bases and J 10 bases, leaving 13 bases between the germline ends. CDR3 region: CASSYDSSEELFF. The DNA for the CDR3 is TGTGCCAGCAGCTACGACTCGTCTGAGGAGCTGTTTTTT.

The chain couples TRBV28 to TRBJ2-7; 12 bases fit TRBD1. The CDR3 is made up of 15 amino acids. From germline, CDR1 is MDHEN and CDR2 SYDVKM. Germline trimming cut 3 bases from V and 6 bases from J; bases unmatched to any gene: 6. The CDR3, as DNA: TGTGCCAGCAGTTTTCTAGGGACAGGGGGCATCGAGCAGTACTTC. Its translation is CASSFLGTGGIEQYF.

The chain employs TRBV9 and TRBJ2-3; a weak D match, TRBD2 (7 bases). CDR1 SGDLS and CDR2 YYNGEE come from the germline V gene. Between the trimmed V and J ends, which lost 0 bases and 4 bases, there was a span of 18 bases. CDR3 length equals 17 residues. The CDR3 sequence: CASSVGGGTPISDTQYF. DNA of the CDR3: TGTGCCAGCAGCGTAGGGGGAGGGACACCCATCTCAGATACGCAGTATTTT. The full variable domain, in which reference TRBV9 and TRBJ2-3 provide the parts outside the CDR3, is DSGVTQTPKHLITATGQRVTLRCSPRSGDLSVYWYQQSLDQGLQFLIQYYNGEERAKGNILERFSAQQFPDLHSELNLSSLELGDSALYFCASSVGGGTPISDTQYFGPGTRLTVL.

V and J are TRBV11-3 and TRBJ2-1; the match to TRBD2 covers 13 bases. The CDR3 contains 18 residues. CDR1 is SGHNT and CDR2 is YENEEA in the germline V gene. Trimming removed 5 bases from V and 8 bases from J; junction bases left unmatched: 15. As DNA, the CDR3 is TGTGCCAGCAGCCTAGGTGGGGGGAGACTAGCGGGAGGAGATGAGCAGTTCTTC. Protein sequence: CASSLGGGRLAGGDEQFF.

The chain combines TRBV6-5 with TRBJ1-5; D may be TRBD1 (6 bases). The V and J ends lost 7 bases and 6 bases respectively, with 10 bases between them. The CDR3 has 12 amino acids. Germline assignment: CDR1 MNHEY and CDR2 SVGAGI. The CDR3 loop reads CASNQGGQPQHF. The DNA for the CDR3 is TGTGCCAGCAACCAAGGGGGTCAGCCCCAGCATTTT.

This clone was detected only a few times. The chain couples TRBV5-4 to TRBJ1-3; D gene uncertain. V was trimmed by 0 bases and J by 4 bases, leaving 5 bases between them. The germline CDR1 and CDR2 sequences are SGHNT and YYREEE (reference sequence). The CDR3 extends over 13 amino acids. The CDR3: CASSLAGGNTIYF. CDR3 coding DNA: TGTGCCAGCAGCTTGGCCGGGGGAAACACCATATATTTT. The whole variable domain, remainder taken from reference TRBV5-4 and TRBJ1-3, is ETGVTQSPTHLIKTRGQQVTLRCSSQSGHNTVSWYQQALGQGPQFIFQYYREEENGRGNFPPRFSGLQFPNYSSELNVNALELDDSALYLCASSLAGGNTIYFGEGSWLTVV.

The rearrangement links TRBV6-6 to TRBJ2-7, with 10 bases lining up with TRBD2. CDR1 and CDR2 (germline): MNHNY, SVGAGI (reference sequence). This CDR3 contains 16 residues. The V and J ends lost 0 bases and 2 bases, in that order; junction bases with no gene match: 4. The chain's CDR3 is CASSYSPAGGAYEQYF. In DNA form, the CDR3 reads TGTGCCAGCAGTTACTCGCCAGCGGGGGGGGCCTACGAGCAGTACTTC.

Here the CDR3 DNA reads TGTGCCAGTAAGGATCCTAAATACCAACTAGGTTTAGATACGCAGTATTTT. Its translation is CASKDPKYQLGLDTQYF. The chain carries TRBV19 and TRBJ2-3; D may be TRBD2 (5 bases). The CDR3 runs 17 residues. Germline lookup yields CDR1 LNHDA and CDR2 SQIVND (reference sequence). Trimming pared 7 bases from V and 5 bases from J, leaving 25 bases between. Looking up the rest from reference TRBV19 and TRBJ2-3 gives the full variable domain: DGGITQSPKYLFRKEGQNVTLSCEQNLNHDAMYWYRQDPGQGLRLIYYSQIVNDFQKGDIAEGYSVSREKKESFPLTVTSAQKNPTAFYLCASKDPKYQLGLDTQYFGPGTRLTVL.

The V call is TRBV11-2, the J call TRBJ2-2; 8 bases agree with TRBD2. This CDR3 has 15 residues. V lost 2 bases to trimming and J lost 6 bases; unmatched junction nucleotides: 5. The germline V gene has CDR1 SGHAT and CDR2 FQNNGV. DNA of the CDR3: TGTGCCAGCAGCTTAAGCGGGAGTGTCTCCGGGGAGCTGTTTTTT. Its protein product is CASSLSGSVSGELFF.

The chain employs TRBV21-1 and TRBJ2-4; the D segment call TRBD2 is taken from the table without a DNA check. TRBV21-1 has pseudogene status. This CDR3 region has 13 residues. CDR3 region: CASSKEWEGIQYF. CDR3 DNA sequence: TGTGCCAGCAGCAAAGAGTGGGAGGGCATTCAGTACTTC.